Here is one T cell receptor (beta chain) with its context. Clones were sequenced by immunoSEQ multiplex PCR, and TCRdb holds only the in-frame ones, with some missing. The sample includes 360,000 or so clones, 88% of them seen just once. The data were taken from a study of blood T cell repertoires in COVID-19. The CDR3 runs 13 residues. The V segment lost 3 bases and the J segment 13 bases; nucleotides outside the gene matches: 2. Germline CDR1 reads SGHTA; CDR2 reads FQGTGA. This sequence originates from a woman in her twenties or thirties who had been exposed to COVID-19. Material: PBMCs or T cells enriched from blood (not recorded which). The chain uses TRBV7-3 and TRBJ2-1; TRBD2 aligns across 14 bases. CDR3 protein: CASSFGTSGGQFF. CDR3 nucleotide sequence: TGTGCCAGCAGCTTCGGGACTAGCGGGGGACAGTTCTTC.